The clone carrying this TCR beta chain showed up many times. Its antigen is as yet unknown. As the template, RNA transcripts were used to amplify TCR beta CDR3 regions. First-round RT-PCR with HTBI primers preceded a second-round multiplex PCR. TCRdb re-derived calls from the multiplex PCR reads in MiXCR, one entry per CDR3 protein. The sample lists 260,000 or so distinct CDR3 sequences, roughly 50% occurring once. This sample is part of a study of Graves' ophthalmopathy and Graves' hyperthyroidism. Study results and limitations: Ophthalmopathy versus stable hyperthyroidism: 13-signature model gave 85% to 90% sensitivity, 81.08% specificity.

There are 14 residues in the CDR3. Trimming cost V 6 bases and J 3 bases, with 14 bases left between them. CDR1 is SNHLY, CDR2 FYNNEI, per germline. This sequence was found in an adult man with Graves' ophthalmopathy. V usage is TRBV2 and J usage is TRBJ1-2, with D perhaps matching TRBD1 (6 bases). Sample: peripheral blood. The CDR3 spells CASSGTGSDYGYTF. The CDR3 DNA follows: TGTGCCAGCAGCGGAACAGGGTCGGACTATGGCTACACCTTC.